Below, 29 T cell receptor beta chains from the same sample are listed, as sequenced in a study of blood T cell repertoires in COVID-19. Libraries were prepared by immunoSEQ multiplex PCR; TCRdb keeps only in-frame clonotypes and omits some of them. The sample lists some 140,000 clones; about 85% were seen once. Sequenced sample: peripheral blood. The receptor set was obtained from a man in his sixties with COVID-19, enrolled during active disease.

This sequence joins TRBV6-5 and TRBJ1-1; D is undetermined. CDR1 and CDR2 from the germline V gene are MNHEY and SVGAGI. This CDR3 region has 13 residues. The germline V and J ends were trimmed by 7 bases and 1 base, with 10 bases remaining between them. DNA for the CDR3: TGTGCCAGCATTAAAAACGGGAACACTGAAGCTTTCTTT. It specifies CASIKNGNTEAFF.

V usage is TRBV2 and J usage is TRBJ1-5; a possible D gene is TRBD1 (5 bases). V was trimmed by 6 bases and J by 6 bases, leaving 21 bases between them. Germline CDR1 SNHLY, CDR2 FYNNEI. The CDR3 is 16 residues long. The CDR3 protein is CASSLEAGGNGQPQHF. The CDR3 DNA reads TGTGCCAGCAGCCTGGAAGCGGGGGGGAACGGTCAGCCCCAGCATTTT.

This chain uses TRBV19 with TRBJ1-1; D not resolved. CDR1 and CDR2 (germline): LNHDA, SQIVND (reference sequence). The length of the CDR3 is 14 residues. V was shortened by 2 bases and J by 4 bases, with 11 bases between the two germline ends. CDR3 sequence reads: CASSIKTASTEAFF. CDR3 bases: TGTGCCAGTAGTATAAAAACAGCCAGCACTGAAGCTTTCTTT.

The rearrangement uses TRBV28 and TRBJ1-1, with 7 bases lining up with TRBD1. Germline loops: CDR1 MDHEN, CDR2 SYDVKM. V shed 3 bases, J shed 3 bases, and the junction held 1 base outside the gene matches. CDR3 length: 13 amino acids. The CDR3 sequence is CASSFQGDTEAFF. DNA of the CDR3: TGTGCCAGCAGTTTTCAGGGGGACACTGAAGCTTTCTTT.

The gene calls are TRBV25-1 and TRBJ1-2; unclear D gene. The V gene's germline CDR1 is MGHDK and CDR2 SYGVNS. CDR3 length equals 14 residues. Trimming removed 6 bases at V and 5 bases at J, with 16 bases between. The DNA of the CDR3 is TGTGCCAGCAGCGAGAAGCTTCTAGGTTATGGCTACACCTTC. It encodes CASSEKLLGYGYTF.

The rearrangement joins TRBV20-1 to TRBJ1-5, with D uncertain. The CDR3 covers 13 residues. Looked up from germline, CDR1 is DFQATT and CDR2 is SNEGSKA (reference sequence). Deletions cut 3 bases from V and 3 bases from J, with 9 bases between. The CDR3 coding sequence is TGCAGTGCTAGTAGAGGAATCAATCAGCCCCAGCATTTT. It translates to CSASRGINQPQHF.

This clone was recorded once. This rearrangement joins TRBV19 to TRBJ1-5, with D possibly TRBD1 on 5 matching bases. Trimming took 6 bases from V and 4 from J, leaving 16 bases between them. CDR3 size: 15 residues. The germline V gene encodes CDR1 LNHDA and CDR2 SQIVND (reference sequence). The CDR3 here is CASRGEGLGNQPQHF. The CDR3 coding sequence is TGTGCCAGTAGGGGGGAGGGCCTTGGGAATCAGCCCCAGCATTTT. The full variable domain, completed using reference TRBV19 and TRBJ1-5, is DGGITQSPKYLFRKEGQNVTLSCEQNLNHDAMYWYRQDPGQGLRLIYYSQIVNDFQKGDIAEGYSVSREKKESFPLTVTSAQKNPTAFYLCASRGEGLGNQPQHFGDGTRLSIL.

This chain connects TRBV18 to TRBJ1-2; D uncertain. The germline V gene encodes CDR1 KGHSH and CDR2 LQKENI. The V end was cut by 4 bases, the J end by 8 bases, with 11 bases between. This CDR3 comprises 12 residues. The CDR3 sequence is CASSRPLGGYTF. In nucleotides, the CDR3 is TGTGCCAGCTCACGACCTCTCGGGGGCTACACCTTC.

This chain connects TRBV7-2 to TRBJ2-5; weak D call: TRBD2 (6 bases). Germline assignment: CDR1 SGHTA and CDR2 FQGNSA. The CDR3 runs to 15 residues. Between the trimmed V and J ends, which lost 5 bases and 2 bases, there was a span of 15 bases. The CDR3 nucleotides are TGTGCCAGCAGCCAGACTGGGGGAGGACAAGAGACCCAGTACTTC. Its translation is CASSQTGGGQETQYF.

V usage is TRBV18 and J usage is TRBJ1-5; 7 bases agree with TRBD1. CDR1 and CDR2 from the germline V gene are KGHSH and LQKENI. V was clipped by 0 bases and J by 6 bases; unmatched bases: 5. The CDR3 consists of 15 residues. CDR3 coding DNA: TGTGCCAGCTCACCACCGGGGGCAGGGGGTCAGCCCCAGCATTTT. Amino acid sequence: CASSPPGAGGQPQHF.

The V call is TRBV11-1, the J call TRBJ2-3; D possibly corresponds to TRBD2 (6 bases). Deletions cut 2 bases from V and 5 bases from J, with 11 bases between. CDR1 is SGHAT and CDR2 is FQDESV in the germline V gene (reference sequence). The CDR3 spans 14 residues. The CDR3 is CASSLRGGRDTQYF. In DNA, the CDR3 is TGTGCCAGCAGCTTACGGGGAGGACGAGATACGCAGTATTTT.

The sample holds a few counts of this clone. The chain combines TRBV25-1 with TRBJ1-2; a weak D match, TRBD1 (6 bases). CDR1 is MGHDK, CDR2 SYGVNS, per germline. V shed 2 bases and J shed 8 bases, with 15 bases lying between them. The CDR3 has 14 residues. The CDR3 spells CASSERDRTEGYTF. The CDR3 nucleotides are TGTGCCAGCAGTGAACGAGATAGGACAGAAGGCTACACCTTC.

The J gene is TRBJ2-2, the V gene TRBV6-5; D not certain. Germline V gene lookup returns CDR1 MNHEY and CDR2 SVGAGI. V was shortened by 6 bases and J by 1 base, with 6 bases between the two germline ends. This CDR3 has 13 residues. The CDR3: CASRTGNTGELFF. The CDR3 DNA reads TGTGCCAGCAGGACGGGGAACACCGGGGAGCTGTTTTTT.

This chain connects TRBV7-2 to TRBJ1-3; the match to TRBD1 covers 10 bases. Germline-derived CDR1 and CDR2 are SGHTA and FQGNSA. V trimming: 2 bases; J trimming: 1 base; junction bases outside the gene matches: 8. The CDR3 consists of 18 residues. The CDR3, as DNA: TGTGCCAGCAGCTTACGACAGGGGGCGGCAATTTCTGGAAACACCATATATTTT. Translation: CASSLRQGAAISGNTIYF.

The CDR3 region is CASSRNTGGSYNEQFF. Written as DNA, the CDR3 is TGTGCCAGCAGCCGGAACACCGGAGGATCCTACAATGAGCAGTTCTTC. The genes are TRBV7-2 and TRBJ2-1; D is possibly TRBD2 (5 bases). V lost 5 bases and J lost 1, with 15 bases in between. The germline V gene encodes CDR1 SGHTA and CDR2 FQGNSA. The CDR3 loop spans 16 amino acids.

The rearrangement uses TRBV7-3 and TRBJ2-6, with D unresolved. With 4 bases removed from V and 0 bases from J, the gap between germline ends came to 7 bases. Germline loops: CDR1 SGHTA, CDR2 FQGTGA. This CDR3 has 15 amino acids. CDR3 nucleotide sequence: TGTGCCAGCAGCTCCGGTGGCTCTGGGGCCAACGTCCTGACTTTC. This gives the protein CASSSGGSGANVLTF.

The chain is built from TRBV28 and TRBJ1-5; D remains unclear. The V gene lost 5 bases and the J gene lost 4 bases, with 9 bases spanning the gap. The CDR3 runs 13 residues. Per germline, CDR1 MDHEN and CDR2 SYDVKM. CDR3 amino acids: CASSLTENQPQHF. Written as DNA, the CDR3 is TGTGCCAGCAGTCTCACAGAAAATCAGCCCCAGCATTTT.

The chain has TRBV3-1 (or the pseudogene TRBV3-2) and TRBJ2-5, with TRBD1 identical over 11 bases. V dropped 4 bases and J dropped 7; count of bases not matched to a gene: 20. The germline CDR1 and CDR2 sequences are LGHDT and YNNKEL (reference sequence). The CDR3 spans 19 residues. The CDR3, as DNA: TGTGCCAGCAGCCCCCCTTTCTTCCGACCGGGACAGGGGGTAGGGACCCAGTACTTC. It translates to CASSPPFFRPGQGVGTQYF.

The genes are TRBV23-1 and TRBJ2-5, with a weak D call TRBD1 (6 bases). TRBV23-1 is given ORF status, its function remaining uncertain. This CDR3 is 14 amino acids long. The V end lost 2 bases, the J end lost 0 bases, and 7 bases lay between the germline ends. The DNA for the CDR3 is TGCGCCAGCAGTCAACAGGGGAACCAAGAGACCCAGTACTTC. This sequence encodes CASSQQGNQETQYF.

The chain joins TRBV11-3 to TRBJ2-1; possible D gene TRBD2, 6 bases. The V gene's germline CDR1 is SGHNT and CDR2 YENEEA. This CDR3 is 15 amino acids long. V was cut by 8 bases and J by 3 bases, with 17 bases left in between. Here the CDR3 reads CASSNAGLVYNEQFF. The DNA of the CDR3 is TGTGCCAGCTCAAATGCGGGGCTAGTCTACAATGAGCAGTTCTTC.

Here the CDR3 DNA reads TGTGCCAGCAGTGAAAGGGCCAGGGCCAACACCGGGGAGCTGTTTTTT. This encodes CASSERARANTGELFF. V and J are TRBV6-1 and TRBJ2-2; D may be TRBD1 (5 bases). From germline, CDR1 is MNHNS and CDR2 SASEGT. Trimming took off 2 bases at V and 2 bases at J, with 12 bases between the two ends. The CDR3 length is 16 residues.

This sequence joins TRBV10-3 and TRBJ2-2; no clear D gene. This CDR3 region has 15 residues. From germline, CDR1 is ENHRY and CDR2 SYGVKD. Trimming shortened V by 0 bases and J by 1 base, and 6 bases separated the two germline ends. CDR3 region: CAISESSVNTGELFF. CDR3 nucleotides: TGTGCCATCAGTGAGTCGTCAGTGAACACCGGGGAGCTGTTTTTT.

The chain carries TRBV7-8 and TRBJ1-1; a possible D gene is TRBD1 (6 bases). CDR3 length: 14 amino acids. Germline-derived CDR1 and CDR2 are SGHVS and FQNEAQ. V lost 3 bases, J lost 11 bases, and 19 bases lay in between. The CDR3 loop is CASSFAGQFARAFF. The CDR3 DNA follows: TGTGCCAGCAGCTTTGCAGGACAGTTTGCCCGCGCTTTCTTT.

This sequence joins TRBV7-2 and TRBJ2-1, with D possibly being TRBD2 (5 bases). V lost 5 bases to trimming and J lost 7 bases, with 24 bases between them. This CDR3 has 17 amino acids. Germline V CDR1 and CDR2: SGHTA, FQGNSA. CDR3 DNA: TGTGCCAGCAGCCCCCGACCAAGGACGGAGAGAGGGAATGAGCAGTTCTTC. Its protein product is CASSPRPRTERGNEQFF.

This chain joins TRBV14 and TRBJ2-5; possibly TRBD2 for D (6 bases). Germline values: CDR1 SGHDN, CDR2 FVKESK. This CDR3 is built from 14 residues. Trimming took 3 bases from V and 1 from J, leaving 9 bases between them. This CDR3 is CASSHWTTQETQYF. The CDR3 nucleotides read TGTGCCAGCAGCCATTGGACTACCCAAGAGACCCAGTACTTC.

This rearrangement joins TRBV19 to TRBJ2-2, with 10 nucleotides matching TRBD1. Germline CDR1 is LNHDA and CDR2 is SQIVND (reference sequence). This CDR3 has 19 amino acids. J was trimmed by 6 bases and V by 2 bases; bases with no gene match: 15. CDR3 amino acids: CASSITPSWGTGVSGELFF. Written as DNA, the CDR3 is TGTGCCAGTAGTATAACACCCAGCTGGGGGACAGGGGTTTCCGGGGAGCTGTTTTTT.

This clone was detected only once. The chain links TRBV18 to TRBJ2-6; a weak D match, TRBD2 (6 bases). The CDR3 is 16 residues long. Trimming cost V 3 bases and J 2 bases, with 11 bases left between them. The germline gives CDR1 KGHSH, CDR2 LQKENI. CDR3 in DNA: TGTGCCAGCTCACCGGGGAGGACTGCTGGGGCCAACGTCCTGACTTTC. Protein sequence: CASSPGRTAGANVLTF.

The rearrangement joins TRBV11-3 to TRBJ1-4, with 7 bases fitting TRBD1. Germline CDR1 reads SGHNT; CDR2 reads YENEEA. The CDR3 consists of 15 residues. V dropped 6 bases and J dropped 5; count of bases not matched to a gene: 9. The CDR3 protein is CASSPTGEVNEKLFF. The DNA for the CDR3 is TGTGCCAGCAGTCCTACAGGGGAAGTGAATGAAAAACTGTTTTTT.

As DNA, the CDR3 is TGTGCCAGCATCCTCGGGGGACAGGGACAGCCCCAGCATTTT. It encodes CASILGGQGQPQHF. The chain links TRBV28 to TRBJ1-5; 9 bases line up with TRBD1. The CDR3 is 14 amino acids. V lost 7 bases to trimming and J lost 7 bases; unmatched junction nucleotides: 8. Germline-derived CDR1 and CDR2 are MDHEN and SYDVKM.